This section outlines one TCR beta chain sequence together with its context. This sample stems from a study of blood T cell repertoires in COVID-19. Per the germline V gene, CDR1 is MNHEY and CDR2 is SVGAGI. Trimming stripped 5 bases from V and 0 bases from J, with 11 bases between. The CDR3 runs 15 residues. Per the original methods: Counts of nucleated cells, estimated from reference gene primer amplification, were obtained. Some clones are missing from TCRdb's copy, which holds only in-frame ones; the method was immunoSEQ multiplex PCR. The DNA gave D and trimming, while V, J and clone size come from that table. The table has about 200,000 clones, roughly four fifths seen once; the top ten hold approximately 5%.

The source of this sequence is a woman aged 70-85 years with active or convalescent COVID-19. The source material was peripheral blood. The chain combines TRBV6-5 with TRBJ1-5; weak D call: TRBD1 (5 bases). CDR3 amino acids: CASSPTAYSNQPQHF. CDR3 in DNA: TGTGCCAGCAGTCCGACAGCTTATAGCAATCAGCCCCAGCATTTT.